This T cell receptor (beta chain) emerged from a study of technical replicates of blood from several donors. CDR1 and CDR2 from the germline V gene are MNHNS and SASEGT. Trimming left V 3 bases short and J 0 bases short, with 12 bases between. This CDR3 comprises 15 residues. Repertoires were generated with immunoSEQ multiplex PCR, while TCRdb's copy carries only in-frame clones and drops some. The sample comprises fewer than 95,000 clones, about 94% of which are singletons, and 0.26% rests with the top ten. The V and J genes are TRBV6-1 and TRBJ2-7; tentative D call: TRBD1 (5 bases). The sequencing sample was made of T cells isolated from PBMCs. The TCR sequence derives from a human donor in good health. CDR3 protein: CASSDRQLYSYEQYF. CDR3 bases: TGTGCCAGCAGTGACCGACAGCTATACTCCTACGAGCAGTACTTC.